The 10 T cell receptor beta chains below all came from one sample that was sequenced in a study of blood T cell repertoires in COVID-19. Assay: immunoSEQ multiplex PCR; the TCRdb copy retains only in-frame clones and omits some. The data show approximately 300,000 clones, 85% to 95% seen once. The sample comprised PBMCs or T cells enriched from blood (not recorded which). These receptors all come from a woman aged 25 to 45 who had been exposed to COVID-19.

The chain uses TRBV6-1 and TRBJ1-2; D unresolved. Trimming took 1 base from V and 1 from J, leaving 7 bases between them. Germline CDR1 and CDR2: MNHNS and SASEGT. The CDR3 runs to 14 residues. The CDR3 is CASSEVGLNYGYTF. For the CDR3, the DNA is TGTGCCAGCAGTGAAGTCGGACTTAACTATGGCTACACCTTC.

The genes are TRBV4-1 and TRBJ1-6; 8 bases map to TRBD1. Germline assignment: CDR1 MGHRA and CDR2 YSYEKL. V lost 3 bases to trimming and J lost 7 bases; unmatched junction nucleotides: 5. The CDR3 is made up of 15 amino acids. CDR3 protein: CASSHPGQANSPLHF. The CDR3 DNA follows: TGCGCCAGCAGCCACCCGGGACAGGCCAATTCACCCCTCCACTTT.

The rearrangement uses TRBV6-5 and TRBJ1-2; D is uncertain. The CDR3 runs to 15 residues. Germline loops: CDR1 MNHEY, CDR2 SVGAGI. The ends were cut back, 6 bases at V and 8 bases at J, with 22 bases in the middle. The CDR3 DNA is TGTGCCAGCAGCAGACTAGCGGCTTTAAACCAGGGCTACACCTTC. This gives the protein CASSRLAALNQGYTF.

This chain uses TRBV19 with TRBJ1-2; 7 nucleotides line up with TRBD1. J was trimmed by 6 bases and V by 5 bases; bases with no gene match: 9. Germline V gives CDR1 LNHDA, CDR2 SQIVND (reference sequence). The CDR3 is 14 residues long. Written as DNA, the CDR3 is TGTGCCAGTAGTGCGACAGGGATAGTACATGGCTACACCTTC. It translates to CASSATGIVHGYTF.

This chain connects TRBV18 to TRBJ1-1; D is possibly TRBD1 (6 bases). Germline V gene lookup returns CDR1 KGHSH and CDR2 LQKENI. Trimming left V 3 bases short and J 1 base short, with 21 bases between. The CDR3 loop spans 18 amino acids. The CDR3 bases are TGTGCCAGCTCACCGCTATCGACAGGCTCCGGTGGGAACACTGAAGCTTTCTTT. Translated: CASSPLSTGSGGNTEAFF.

The CDR3 region is CASSPRTAGANVLTF. CDR3 nucleotide sequence: TGTGCCAGTAGTCCCAGGACAGCTGGGGCCAACGTCCTGACTTTC. This sequence joins TRBV19 and TRBJ2-6; D might be TRBD1 (6 bases). There are 15 residues in the CDR3. Germline CDR1 and CDR2: LNHDA and SQIVND (reference sequence). The germline V and J ends were trimmed by 5 bases and 2 bases, with 10 bases remaining between them.

This clone was detected once. The chain carries TRBV4-1 and TRBJ2-7, with TRBD1 matching over 7 bases. This CDR3 comprises 14 residues. The ends lost 1 base at V and 5 bases at J; junction bases unmatched: 5. Germline V gives CDR1 MGHRA, CDR2 YSYEKL. This CDR3 reads CASSQVQDRDEQYF. CDR3 coding DNA: TGCGCCAGCAGCCAAGTACAAGACAGGGACGAGCAGTACTTC.

This chain links TRBV7-2 with TRBJ2-5; D might be TRBD1 (6 bases). The CDR3 runs to 15 residues. Germline values: CDR1 SGHTA, CDR2 FQGNSA. V was clipped by 6 bases and J by 3 bases, with 17 bases between them. The CDR3 loop reads CASRPPGTPKETQYF. CDR3 sequence (DNA): TGTGCCAGCAGGCCTCCCGGGACACCTAAAGAGACCCAGTACTTC.

The CDR3 here is CASSQSPGGFTGELFF. As DNA, the CDR3 is TGTGCCAGCAGCCAATCTCCAGGGGGGTTCACCGGGGAGCTGTTTTTT. The chain recombines TRBV14 with TRBJ2-2, with D tentatively TRBD1 (7 bases). The germline V gene has CDR1 SGHDN and CDR2 FVKESK. The CDR3 consists of 16 residues. The ends were cut back, 2 bases at V and 4 bases at J, with 14 bases in the middle.

V is TRBV2 and J is TRBJ1-1; the match to TRBD1 covers 7 bases. CDR3 length: 17 residues. Trimming took 3 bases from V and 3 from J; bases not matched to a gene: 13. CDR1 is SNHLY and CDR2 is FYNNEI in the germline V gene. DNA of the CDR3: TGTGCCAGCAGTGATCCCGGGGCAGGGGGGCCGGACACTGAAGCTTTCTTT. Translating it yields CASSDPGAGGPDTEAFF.